This is a list of T cell receptor beta chains from one sample in a study of Tregs in tolerant kidney transplant recipients. Generated by immunoSEQ multiplex PCR, the TCRdb table keeps only in-frame clones and is missing some. The sample lists fewer than 80,000 clones, roughly 98% occurring once. The sequencing here drew on CD4+ T cells from blood, taken before the transplant. These receptors were collected from a human donor who received a combined kidney and bone marrow transplant. CDR3s include the opening cysteine and the closing phenylalanine or tryptophan. The order of the fields is J gene, clone size, V gene, D gene, CDR3 protein, CDR3 DNA. A D gene is named only where the DNA matches it firmly. Clone sizes are given selectively: once, few, many, or a class where the clone is expanded.

j_gene: TRBJ1-1; abundance: -; v_gene: TRBV7-3; d_gene: -; CDR3aa: CASSLTGGTEAFF; CDR3nt: TGTGCCAGCAGCTTAACCGGGGGCACTGAAGCTTTCTTT
j_gene: TRBJ1-2; abundance: -; v_gene: TRBV28; d_gene: -; CDR3aa: CASSPPQAGYTF; CDR3nt: TGTGCCAGCAGTCCCCCGCAGGCAGGCTACACCTTC
j_gene: TRBJ2-5; abundance: -; v_gene: TRBV7-7; d_gene: TRBD2; CDR3aa: CASSLGTSGSETQYF; CDR3nt: TGTGCCAGCAGCCTAGGGACTAGCGGGAGCGAGACCCAGTACTTC
j_gene: TRBJ1-4; abundance: -; v_gene: TRBV6-6; d_gene: TRBD1; CDR3aa: CASSYRTGGSEKLFF; CDR3nt: TGTGCCAGCAGTTACAGGACAGGGGGAAGTGAAAAACTGTTTTTT
j_gene: TRBJ2-3; abundance: -; v_gene: TRBV4-1; d_gene: TRBD2; CDR3aa: CASSPLGLAGGGPDTQYF; CDR3nt: TGCGCCAGCAGCCCCCTCGGACTAGCGGGGGGGGGCCCAGATACGCAGTATTTT
j_gene: TRBJ2-4; abundance: -; v_gene: TRBV15; d_gene: TRBD1; CDR3aa: CATSRPPRQGIKNIQYF; CDR3nt: TGTGCCACCAGCAGACCGCCCAGACAGGGGATAAAAAACATTCAGTACTTC
j_gene: TRBJ2-3; abundance: -; v_gene: TRBV5-8; d_gene: -; CDR3aa: CASSLVGPTDTQYF; CDR3nt: TGTGCCAGCAGCTTGGTTGGCCCGACAGATACGCAGTATTTT
j_gene: TRBJ2-1; abundance: once; v_gene: TRBV7-9; d_gene: -; CDR3aa: CASSLGLGGGPYNEQFF; CDR3nt: TGTGCCAGCAGCTTAGGTCTGGGGGGTGGGCCCTACAATGAGCAGTTCTTC
j_gene: TRBJ2-7; abundance: -; v_gene: TRBV5-1; d_gene: TRBD1; CDR3aa: CASSFRTGVHEQYF; CDR3nt: TGCGCCAGCAGCTTCCGGACAGGGGTCCACGAGCAGTACTTC
j_gene: TRBJ2-7; abundance: -; v_gene: TRBV27; d_gene: TRBD1; CDR3aa: CASSVDRGAYEQYF; CDR3nt: TGTGCCAGCAGTGTGGACAGGGGGGCCTACGAGCAGTACTTC
j_gene: TRBJ1-5; abundance: -; v_gene: TRBV5-6; d_gene: TRBD1; CDR3aa: CASSYRDRHYSNQPQHF; CDR3nt: TGTGCCAGCAGCTACCGGGACAGGCACTATAGCAATCAGCCCCAGCATTTT
j_gene: TRBJ2-1; abundance: -; v_gene: TRBV19; d_gene: -; CDR3aa: CASSIGGGASSYNEQFF; CDR3nt: TGTGCCAGTAGTATTGGGGGCGGCGCGAGCTCCTACAATGAGCAGTTCTTC
j_gene: TRBJ2-1; abundance: -; v_gene: TRBV28; d_gene: TRBD1; CDR3aa: CASSPLDRRYNEQFF; CDR3nt: TGTGCCAGCAGCCCCCTGGACAGGCGCTACAATGAGCAGTTCTTC
j_gene: TRBJ2-5; abundance: -; v_gene: TRBV5-1; d_gene: TRBD2; CDR3aa: CASSQRGPPGGAQYF; CDR3nt: TGCGCCAGCAGCCAACGCGGCCCACCCGGGGGGGCCCAGTACTTC
j_gene: TRBJ1-2; abundance: -; v_gene: TRBV5-4; d_gene: -; CDR3aa: CASSLATGPYGYTF; CDR3nt: TGTGCCAGCAGCTTGGCAACGGGTCCCTATGGCTACACCTTC
j_gene: TRBJ1-2; abundance: once; v_gene: TRBV11-3; d_gene: TRBD1; CDR3aa: CASSLRDRAYGYTF; CDR3nt: TGTGCCAGCAGCTTACGGGACAGGGCCTATGGCTACACCTTC
j_gene: TRBJ1-4; abundance: -; v_gene: TRBV19; d_gene: -; CDR3aa: CASSMRRGHEKLFF; CDR3nt: TGTGCCAGTAGTATGCGCAGGGGACATGAAAAACTGTTTTTT
j_gene: TRBJ1-5; abundance: -; v_gene: TRBV7-2; d_gene: -; CDR3aa: CASSYQGGLGRQPQHF; CDR3nt: TGTGCCAGCAGCTACCAAGGAGGGTTGGGGAGGCAGCCCCAGCATTTT
j_gene: TRBJ1-3; abundance: -; v_gene: TRBV10-3; d_gene: TRBD1; CDR3aa: CAISESGQGFSGNTIYF; CDR3nt: TGTGCCATCAGTGAGTCGGGACAGGGGTTCTCTGGAAACACCATATATTTT
j_gene: TRBJ2-1; abundance: -; v_gene: TRBV7-3; d_gene: -; CDR3aa: CASSSGRLHNEQFF; CDR3nt: TGTGCCAGCAGCTCTGGCCGCCTTCACAATGAGCAGTTCTTC
j_gene: TRBJ2-7; abundance: few; v_gene: TRBV4-2; d_gene: TRBD1; CDR3aa: CASSQGQAVDEQYF; CDR3nt: TGTGCCAGCAGCCAGGGACAGGCGGTCGACGAGCAGTACTTC
j_gene: TRBJ1-2; abundance: -; v_gene: TRBV10-2; d_gene: -; CDR3aa: CASSELRGREGYNYGYTF; CDR3nt: TGCGCCAGCAGTGAGTTGCGGGGCAGGGAGGGTTACAACTATGGCTACACCTTC
j_gene: TRBJ2-7; abundance: -; v_gene: TRBV30; d_gene: -; CDR3aa: CAWSVRLAYYEQYF; CDR3nt: TGTGCCTGGAGTGTACGGCTAGCCTACTACGAGCAGTACTTC